A selection of T cell receptor beta chains follows, all from one sample in a study of blood T cell repertoires in COVID-19. Assay used: immunoSEQ multiplex PCR; TCRdb lists only in-frame clones, some missing. Of about 89,000 clones listed, roughly four fifths are singletons. Sample: peripheral blood. These receptors were collected from a man between 70 and 80 years old with acute or convalescent COVID-19. Each CDR3 is given with its conserved first and last residue.

v_call cdr3_aa
TRBV23-1 CASSQQGPHRAIYF
TRBV29-1 CSVDWGAETQYF
TRBV7-9 CASSLPRAADSLWQFF
TRBV6-6 CASMVVGRGLFF
TRBV28 CASSFRPGQYVSGHTF
TRBV5-1 CASSLNRLAGSEQYF
TRBV10-3 CAISDSQGPYEQYF
TRBV18 CASSPPSAGGAETQYF
TRBV7-2 CASSLSYGQGTQYF
TRBV15 CATSSGDNGSPLHF
TRBV28 CASGTNKYGYTF
TRBV5-4 CASSPQAGGSDTQYF
TRBV3-1/TRBV3-2 CASSQVGNQPQHF
TRBV27 CASSQSREQPQHF
TRBV2 CASSERGGAYNEKLFF
TRBV18 CASSPGDWAYGYTF
TRBV7-8 CASSSDRAREKLFF
TRBV2 CASSVRLRGALGETQYF
TRBV10-3 CAINQGQKNYGYTF
TRBV7-6 CASSRDSYLDTDTQYF
TRBV7-6 CASSFDRGPYNEQFF
TRBV12-3/TRBV12-4 CASKPQVREKLFF
TRBV9 CASSVDGGLGTLYPPLHF
TRBV24-1 CATSAHAGPPLNEKLFF
TRBV20-1 CSARQYTEAFF
TRBV5-1 CASSLDLWGHSSWKDEKLFF
TRBV5-1 CASKSGTGPYNEQFF
TRBV7-3 CASSEIAGLDTQYF
TRBV6-4 CASSVYRETQYF
TRBV28 CASIQDRAPYEQYF
TRBV29-1 CSVSHGTGELFF
TRBV27 CASSSGVGYGYTF
TRBV5-1 CASSSFGTSKETQYF
TRBV7-9 CASSPTGSPIYGYTF
TRBV5-1 CASRDRQSISGNTIYF
TRBV19 CASSGARGMNTEAFF